Each of the 9 T cell receptor beta chains below was sequenced from the same sample in a study of T cells in Graves' hyperthyroidism and ophthalmopathy. The source material, RNA transcripts, was used to amplify TCR beta CDR3 regions. A first-round RT-PCR of the TCR CDR3 used the HTBI primer set. MiXCR was run by TCRdb on the multiplex PCR reads, yielding one entry per CDR3 protein. Among more than 550,000 distinct CDR3 sequences listed, roughly 17% were seen once. Sequencing was performed on blood. Receptors originate from a man in his fifties with Graves' hyperthyroidism.

This clonotype was observed at least ten times. The chain has TRBV28 and TRBJ1-1; 7 nucleotides line up with TRBD1. The CDR3 loop spans 15 amino acids. V gave up 6 bases and J gave up 2 bases; unmatched junction bases: 9. Per the germline V gene, CDR1 is MDHEN and CDR2 is SYDVKM. The CDR3 DNA sequence: TGTGCCAGCAGACTTACAGGGGCGGACAACACTGAAGCTTTCTTT. Translating it yields CASRLTGADNTEAFF.

This rearrangement joins TRBV19 to TRBJ1-6, with a possible D match to TRBD1 (6 bases). Trimming cost V 6 bases and J 0 bases, with 24 bases left between them. The germline CDR1 and CDR2 sequences are LNHDA and SQIVND (reference sequence). There are 20 residues in the CDR3. The CDR3 bases are TGTGCCAGTAGCGGGGACCGGGACACCGGTATCAGCTCCTATAATTCACCCCTCCACTTT. Translating gives CASSGDRDTGISSYNSPLHF.

Many counts were recorded for this clonotype. Here the CDR3 DNA reads TGTGCCAGCAGCTTACAGGGGGCTGGGAGCAATCAGCCCCAGCATTTT. Protein: CASSLQGAGSNQPQHF. This chain links TRBV12-3 or TRBV12-4 with TRBJ1-5, with 9 nucleotides matching TRBD1. There are 16 residues in the CDR3. Trimming cost V 6 bases and J 1 base; bases outside gene matches: 7.

V is TRBV12-3 or TRBV12-4 and J is TRBJ2-7; 10 bases agree with TRBD1. The ends lost 1 base at V and 9 bases at J; junction bases unmatched: 15. This CDR3 is 17 amino acids long. The CDR3 spells CASSLDLIGQGGKRQYF. The DNA of the CDR3 is TGTGCCAGCAGTTTAGATCTCATTGGACAGGGGGGGAAAAGGCAGTACTTC.

This clonotype was counted at least ten times. The chain uses TRBV27 and TRBJ2-2; 9 bases align to TRBD1. This CDR3 comprises 16 residues. J lost 4 bases, V lost 10 bases, and 13 bases had no gene match. Germline V gene data show CDR1 as MNHEY and CDR2 as SMNVEV (reference sequence). The CDR3 DNA reads TGTGCCACCGGAACAACAGGGGGCGTTAGCACCGGGGAGCTGTTTTTT. This sequence encodes CATGTTGGVSTGELFF.

This clonotype has ten or more counts. This chain links TRBV28 with TRBJ1-5, with D tentatively TRBD1 (6 bases). Germline V gene sequence: CDR1 MDHEN, CDR2 SYDVKM. The V end lost 8 bases, the J end lost 0 bases, and 8 bases lay between the germline ends. This CDR3 comprises 13 residues. The CDR3 loop is CASWTDSNQPQHF. The CDR3 DNA sequence: TGTGCCAGCTGGACAGATAGCAATCAGCCCCAGCATTTT.

Remarks on this clonotype: One base away lies a much larger clone, so this may be a sequencing read error. The chain carries TRBV9 and TRBJ2-2, with D perhaps matching TRBD1 (6 bases). The germline V gene has CDR1 SGDLS and CDR2 YYNGEE. The CDR3 has 15 amino acids. As DNA, the CDR3 is TGTGTCAGCAGCGTACAGGGTGAGAACACCGGGGAGCTGTTTTTT. Protein product: CVSSVQGENTGELFF.

The table lists this clonotype with many counts. This sequence joins TRBV10-3 and TRBJ2-7, with D maybe TRBD1 (5 bases). CDR3 size: 13 residues. CDR1 ENHRY and CDR2 SYGVKD come from the germline V gene. Deletions cut 6 bases from V and 3 bases from J, with 12 bases between. In nucleotides, the CDR3 is TGTGCCATCAGGGGGCAGGAGCTCTACGAGCAGTACTTC. Its protein product is CAIRGQELYEQYF.

The chain has TRBV2 and TRBJ2-1; D is undetermined. V lost 8 bases and J lost 7, with 12 bases in between. CDR1 SNHLY and CDR2 FYNNEI come from the germline V gene. CDR3 size: 12 residues. The chain's CDR3 is CASARGMNEQFF. The CDR3 nucleotides read TGTGCCAGCGCCCGAGGAATGAATGAGCAGTTCTTC.